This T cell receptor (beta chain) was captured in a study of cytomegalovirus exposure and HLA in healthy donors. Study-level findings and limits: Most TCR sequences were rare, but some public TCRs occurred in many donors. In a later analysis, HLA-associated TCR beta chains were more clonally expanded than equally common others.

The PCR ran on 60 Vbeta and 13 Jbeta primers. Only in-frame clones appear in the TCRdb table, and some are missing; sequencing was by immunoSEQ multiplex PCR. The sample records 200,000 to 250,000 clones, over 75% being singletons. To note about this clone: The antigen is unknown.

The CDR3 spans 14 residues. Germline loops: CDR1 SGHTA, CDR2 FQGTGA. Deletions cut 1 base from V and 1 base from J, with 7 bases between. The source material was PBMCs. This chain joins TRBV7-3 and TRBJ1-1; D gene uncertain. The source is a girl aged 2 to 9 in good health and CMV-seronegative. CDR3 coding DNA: TGTGCCAGCAGCTTAAGAGCAAGGAACACTGAAGCTTTCTTT. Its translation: CASSLRARNTEAFF.